This TCR beta chain was recovered during a study of control samples from healthy donors and cancer patients. The protocol was immunoSEQ multiplex PCR, while the TCRdb copy is restricted to in-frame clones and leaves out a portion. The sample consists of 170,000 or so clones, approximately 94% of them appearing once. V was cut by 0 bases and J by 4 bases, with 11 bases left in between. The CDR3 spans 14 residues. CDR1 SGHNT and CDR2 YYREEE come from the germline V gene (reference sequence). The sample was blood. This chain joins TRBV5-4 and TRBJ2-7; tentative D call: TRBD2 (5 bases). This TCR came from a woman between 18 and 30 years old in good health. The CDR3: CASSLALAGYEQYF. In nucleotides, the CDR3 is TGTGCCAGCAGCTTGGCCCTAGCAGGTTACGAGCAGTACTTC.